Listed here are 9 T cell receptor beta chains from one sample, sequenced in a study of shared clonotypes between healthy human individuals. Repertoires were generated with immunoSEQ multiplex PCR, while TCRdb's copy carries only in-frame clones and drops some. Among approximately 980,000 clones, about 80% were seen once, and the ten largest hold nearly 1.5%. Sequenced: memory CD4+ T cells sorted from blood. Subset noted: CD45RA-negative fraction. These receptors came from a man younger than 35 in good health.

V and J are TRBV6-1 and TRBJ2-7; TRBD2 agrees at 12 bases. Germline values: CDR1 MNHNS, CDR2 SASEGT. The CDR3 extends over 14 amino acids. V dropped 7 bases and J dropped 3; count of bases not matched to a gene: 4. The CDR3, as DNA: TGTGCCAGCACTTCTAGCGGGGGGGGCTACGAGCAGTACTTC. Amino acid sequence: CASTSSGGGYEQYF.

The chain has TRBV7-6 and TRBJ2-2, with D possibly being TRBD1 or TRBD2 (6 bases each). The CDR3 totals 16 residues. V was shortened by 5 bases and J by 1 base, with 14 bases between the two germline ends. Germline V lookup: CDR1 SGHVS, CDR2 FNYEAQ. The CDR3 sequence: CASSLRGQKNTGELFF. The CDR3, as DNA: TGTGCCAGCAGCCTGCGGGGACAAAAGAACACCGGGGAGCTGTTTTTT.

The V gene is TRBV10-3, the J gene TRBJ2-1, with TRBD2 matching 7 bases. Germline CDR1 is ENHRY and CDR2 is SYGVKD. The junction had 3 bases not matched to a gene; V was cut back by 6 bases and J by 4 bases. This CDR3 contains 13 residues. CDR3 protein: CAISNSGYNEQFF. The CDR3 nucleotides are TGTGCCATCAGCAATAGCGGGTACAATGAGCAGTTCTTC.

This sequence joins TRBV5-1 and TRBJ1-4; the match to TRBD1 covers 7 bases. Germline lookup yields CDR1 SGHRS and CDR2 YFSETQ. This CDR3 spans 14 amino acids. The junction had 6 bases not matched to a gene; V was cut back by 5 bases and J by 5 bases. Written as DNA, the CDR3 is TGCGCCAGCAGAAGGGACAGTACAAATGAAAAACTGTTTTTT. It yields the protein CASRRDSTNEKLFF.

This chain joins TRBV28 and TRBJ2-1; 7 nucleotides align to TRBD1. The CDR3 has 17 residues. After removal of 3 bases from V and 0 bases from J, the junction contained 8 bases not matched to a gene. Germline CDR1 is MDHEN and CDR2 is SYDVKM. The CDR3 loop is CASSFSLDRASYNEQFF. The CDR3 DNA follows: TGTGCCAGCAGTTTTTCCCTCGACAGGGCCTCCTACAATGAGCAGTTCTTC. Filled out from reference TRBV28 and TRBJ2-1, the complete variable domain reads DVKVTQSSRYLVKRTGEKVFLECVQDMDHENMFWYRQDPGLGLRLIYFSYDVKMKEKGDIPEGYSVSREKKERFSLILESASTNQTSMYLCASSFSLDRASYNEQFFGPGTRLTVL.

Points on this clone: The same CDR3 is also encoded by other DNA sequences in this sample. The chain couples TRBV4-1 to TRBJ2-7, with D possibly matching TRBD1 (6 bases). Germline V gene sequence: CDR1 MGHRA, CDR2 YSYEKL. This CDR3 is 15 amino acids long. The V end was cut by 1 base, the J end by 1 base, with 11 bases between. The CDR3, as DNA: TGCGCCAGCAGCCAAGGGGGGCGAGGATCCTACGAGCAGTACTTC. It codes for CASSQGGRGSYEQYF.

This chain joins TRBV5-4 and TRBJ1-4; tentatively, D is TRBD1 (5 bases). This CDR3 is built from 16 residues. CDR1 is SGHNT, CDR2 YYREEE, per germline (reference sequence). Deletions cut 2 bases from V and 0 bases from J, with 11 bases between. The chain's CDR3 is CASSFAGRTTNEKLFF. CDR3 sequence (DNA): TGTGCCAGCAGCTTCGCAGGGCGGACAACTAATGAAAAACTGTTTTTT.

Note on this clone: One junction end does not reproduce the germline sequence, and a read error may be involved. V and J are TRBV5-1 and TRBJ1-2; possible D gene TRBD1, 5 bases. Germline loops: CDR1 SGHRS, CDR2 YFSETQ. The CDR3 has 16 amino acids. The CDR3 reads CASSLVWGRANYGHTF. DNA of the CDR3: TGCGCCAGCAGCTTGGTTTGGGGCAGAGCTAACTATGGCCACACCTTC.

On this clone itself: Different DNA sequences within this sample yield the same CDR3. The chain is built from TRBV30 and TRBJ1-1; weak D call: TRBD1 (5 bases). CDR3 length: 14 residues. V was pared by 0 bases and J by 0 bases, with 8 bases between. Germline V gene data show CDR1 as GTSNPN and CDR2 as SVGIG (reference sequence). The CDR3 DNA follows: TGTGCCTGGAGTGTAGGACAACTGAACACTGAAGCTTTCTTT. Its translation is CAWSVGQLNTEAFF.